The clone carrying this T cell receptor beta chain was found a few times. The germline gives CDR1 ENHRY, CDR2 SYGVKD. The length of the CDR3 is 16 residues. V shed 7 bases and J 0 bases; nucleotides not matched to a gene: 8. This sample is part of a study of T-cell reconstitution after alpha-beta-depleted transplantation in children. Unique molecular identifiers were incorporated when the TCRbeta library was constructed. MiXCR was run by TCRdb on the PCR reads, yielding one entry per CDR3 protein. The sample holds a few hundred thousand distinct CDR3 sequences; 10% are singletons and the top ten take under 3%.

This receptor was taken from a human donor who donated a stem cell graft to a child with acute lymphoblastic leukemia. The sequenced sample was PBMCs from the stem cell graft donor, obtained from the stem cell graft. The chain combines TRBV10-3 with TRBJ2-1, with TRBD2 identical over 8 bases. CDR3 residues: CAITSGPFSSYNEQFF. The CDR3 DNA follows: TGTGCCATCACTAGCGGGCCGTTTAGCTCCTACAATGAGCAGTTCTTC.